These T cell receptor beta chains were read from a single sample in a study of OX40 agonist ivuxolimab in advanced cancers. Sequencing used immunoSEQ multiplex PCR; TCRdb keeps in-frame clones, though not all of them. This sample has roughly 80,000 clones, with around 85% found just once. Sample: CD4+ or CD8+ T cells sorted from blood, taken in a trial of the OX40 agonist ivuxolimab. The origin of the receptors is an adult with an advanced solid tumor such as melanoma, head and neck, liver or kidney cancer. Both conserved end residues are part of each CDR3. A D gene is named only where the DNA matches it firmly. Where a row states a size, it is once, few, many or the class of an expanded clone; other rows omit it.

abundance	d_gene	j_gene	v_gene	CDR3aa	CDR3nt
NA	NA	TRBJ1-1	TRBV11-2	CASSLSTGPNTEAFF	TGTGCCAGCAGCTTAAGTACGGGTCCGAACACTGAAGCTTTCTTT
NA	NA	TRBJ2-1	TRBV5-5	CASSLSPRPSSYNEQFF	TGTGCCAGCAGCTTGTCGCCTAGGCCGAGCTCCTACAATGAGCAGTTCTTC
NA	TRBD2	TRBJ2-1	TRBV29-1	CSVDGTRRTNEQFF	TGCAGCGTTGATGGGACTAGGAGGACCAATGAGCAGTTCTTC
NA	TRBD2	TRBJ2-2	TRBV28	CASSLLGAGEGTGELFF	TGTGCCAGCAGTTTGTTGGGAGCGGGAGAAGGCACCGGGGAGCTGTTTTTT
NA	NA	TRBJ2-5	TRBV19	CASSTTGLRPGAQYF	TGTGCCAGTAGTACCACGGGACTCCGCCCGGGGGCCCAGTACTTC
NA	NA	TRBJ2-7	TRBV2	CASSVYEQYF	TGTGCCAGCAGTGTTTACGAGCAGTACTTC
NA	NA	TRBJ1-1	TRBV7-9	CASSLGGGMVEAFF	TGTGCCAGCAGCCTCGGCGGGGGAATGGTTGAAGCTTTCTTT
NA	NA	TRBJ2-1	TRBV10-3	CAISESRAIEFF	TGTGCCATCAGTGAGTCTAGGGCAATAGAGTTCTTC
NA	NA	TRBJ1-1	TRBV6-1	CASSEDEGVKGNTEAFF	TGTGCCAGCAGTGAAGACGAGGGGGTCAAGGGAAACACTGAAGCTTTCTTT
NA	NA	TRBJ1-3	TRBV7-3	CASSLNSGNTIYF	TGTGCCAGCAGCTTAAACTCTGGAAACACCATATATTTT
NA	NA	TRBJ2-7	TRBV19	CASSNRDRLSYEQYF	TGTGCCAGTAGCAACCGGGACCGCCTCTCCTACGAGCAGTACTTC
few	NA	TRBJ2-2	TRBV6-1	CASRDGNTGELFF	TGTGCCAGCAGAGACGGTAACACCGGGGAGCTGTTTTTT
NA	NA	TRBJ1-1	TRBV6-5	CASTRGGEAFF	TGTGCCAGCACCCGCGGGGGTGAAGCTTTCTTT
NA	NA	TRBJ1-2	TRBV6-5	CASSRPRGGNTF	TGTGCCAGCAGCAGGCCCAGGGGAGGAAACACCTTC
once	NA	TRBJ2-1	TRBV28	CASSLFSWSGRQSSYNEQFF	TGTGCCAGCAGTTTATTCTCTTGGTCGGGGCGCCAGAGCTCCTACAATGAGCAGTTCTTC
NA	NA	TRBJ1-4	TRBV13	CASSFYSGSEKLFF	TGTGCCAGCAGCTTTTATTCGGGAAGTGAAAAACTGTTTTTT
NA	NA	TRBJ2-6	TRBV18	CASSLYYQGGMAGANVLTF	TGTGCCAGCTCACTCTACTACCAGGGGGGGATGGCTGGGGCCAACGTCCTGACTTTC
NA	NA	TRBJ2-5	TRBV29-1	CSVEGPYQETQYF	TGCAGCGTTGAGGGCCCGTACCAAGAGACCCAGTACTTC
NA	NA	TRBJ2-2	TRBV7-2	CASSPAVNTGELFF	TGTGCCAGCAGCCCAGCGGTAAACACCGGGGAGCTGTTTTTT
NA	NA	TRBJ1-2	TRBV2	CASSAGPTNYGYTF	TGTGCCAGCAGCGCAGGTCCAACAAACTATGGCTACACCTTC
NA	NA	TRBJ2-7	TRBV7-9	CASSSGLSYEQYF	TGTGCCAGCAGCTCGGGCCTCTCCTACGAGCAGTACTTC
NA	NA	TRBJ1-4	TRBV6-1	CASSGRANEKLFF	TGTGCCAGCAGTGGGAGGGCTAATGAAAAACTGTTTTTT
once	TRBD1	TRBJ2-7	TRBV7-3	CASSAGTGEFYEQYF	TGTGCCAGCAGCGCCGGGACAGGGGAATTCTACGAGCAGTACTTC
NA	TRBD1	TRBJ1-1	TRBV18	CASSVSPGQTTEAFF	TGTGCCAGCTCAGTTTCTCCGGGACAGACCACTGAAGCTTTCTTT
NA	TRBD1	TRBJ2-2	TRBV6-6	CASNRDRASGELFF	TGTGCCAGCAACCGGGACAGGGCGAGCGGGGAGCTGTTTTTT
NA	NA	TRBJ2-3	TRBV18	CASSPNLTDTQYF	TGTGCCAGCTCACCTAATCTTACAGATACGCAGTATTTT
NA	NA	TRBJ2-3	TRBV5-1	CASRREDTQYF	TGCGCCAGCAGGCGGGAAGATACGCAGTATTTT
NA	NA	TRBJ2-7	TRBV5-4	CASSLDTGPTYEQYF	TGTGCCAGCAGCTTGGATACAGGTCCTACCTACGAGCAGTACTTC
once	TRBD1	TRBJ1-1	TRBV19	CASSMRGQGRLGDTEAFF	TGTGCCAGTAGTATGCGTGGACAGGGGAGATTAGGGGACACTGAAGCTTTCTTT
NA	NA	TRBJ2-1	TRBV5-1	CASSTEYGTRTYNEQFF	TGCGCCAGCAGCACCGAATATGGGACGAGAACTTACAATGAGCAGTTCTTC
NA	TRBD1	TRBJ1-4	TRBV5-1	CASSSLPGGANEKLFF	TGCGCCAGTAGCAGCTTACCAGGGGGAGCTAATGAAAAACTGTTTTTT
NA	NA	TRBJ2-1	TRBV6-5	CASSKSSSYNEQFF	TGTGCCAGCAGTAAGAGTAGCTCCTACAATGAGCAGTTCTTC
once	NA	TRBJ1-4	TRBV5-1	CASSLEVPEEKLFF	TGCGCCAGCAGCTTGGAGGTGCCGGAGGAAAAACTGTTTTTT
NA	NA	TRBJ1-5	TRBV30	CAWSVAGNNNQPQHF	TGTGCCTGGAGTGTAGCAGGAAATAACAATCAGCCCCAGCATTTT
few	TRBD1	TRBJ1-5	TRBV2	CASSEVNGQADGNQPQHF	TGTGCCAGCAGTGAAGTGAACGGACAGGCGGACGGCAATCAGCCCCAGCATTTT
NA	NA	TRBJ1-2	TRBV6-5	CASSSSGTYGYTF	TGTGCCAGCAGTTCCTCCGGGACCTATGGCTACACCTTC
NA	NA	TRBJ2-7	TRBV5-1	CASRGGDVYEQYF	TGCGCCAGCAGAGGGGGGGACGTCTACGAGCAGTACTTC